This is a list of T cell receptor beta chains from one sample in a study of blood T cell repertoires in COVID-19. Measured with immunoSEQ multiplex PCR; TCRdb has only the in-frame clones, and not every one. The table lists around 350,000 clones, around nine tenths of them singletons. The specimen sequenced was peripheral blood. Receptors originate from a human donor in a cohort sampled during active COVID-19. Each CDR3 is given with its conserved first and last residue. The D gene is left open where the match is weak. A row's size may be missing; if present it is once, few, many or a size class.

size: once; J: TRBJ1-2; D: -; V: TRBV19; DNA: TGTGCCAGTAGTTTTAAGACAGCTTATGGCTACACCTTC; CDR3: CASSFKTAYGYTF
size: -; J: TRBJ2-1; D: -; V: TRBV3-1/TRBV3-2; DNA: TGTGCCAGCAGCCAAGATCCTCCCTGGGGCGTTCGCAATGAGCAGTTCTTC; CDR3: CASSQDPPWGVRNEQFF
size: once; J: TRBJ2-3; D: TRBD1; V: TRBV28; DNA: TGTGCCAGCGGGCGACAGGGGAGCACAGATACGCAGTATTTT; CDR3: CASGRQGSTDTQYF
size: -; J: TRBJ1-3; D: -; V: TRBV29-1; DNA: TGCAGCGTTGTCTCCAGGGAACCTGGAAACACCATATATTTT; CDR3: CSVVSREPGNTIYF
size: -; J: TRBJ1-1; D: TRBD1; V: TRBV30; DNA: TGTGCCTGGAGTCAAACCGGGACAGGAAACACTGAAGCTTTCTTT; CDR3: CAWSQTGTGNTEAFF
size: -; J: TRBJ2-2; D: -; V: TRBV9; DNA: TGTGCCAGCAGCTTTAAGGGGTATTCGAACACCGGGGAGCTGTTTTTT; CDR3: CASSFKGYSNTGELFF
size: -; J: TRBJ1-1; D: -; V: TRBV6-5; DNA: TGTGCCAGCAGGGTCCTCCACATGAACACTGAAGCTTTCTTT; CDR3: CASRVLHMNTEAFF
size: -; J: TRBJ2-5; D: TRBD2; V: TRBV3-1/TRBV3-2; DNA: TGTGCCAGCAGCCCCAGCCTCGGGACTATCAGGTCAGGAGAGACCCAGTACTTC; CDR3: CASSPSLGTIRSGETQYF
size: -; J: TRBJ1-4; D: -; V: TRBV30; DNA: TGTGCCTGGAGTTTAGGGACATTTGCCCCCCCTAATGAAAAACTGTTTTTT; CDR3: CAWSLGTFAPPNEKLFF
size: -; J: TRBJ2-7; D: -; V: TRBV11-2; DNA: TGTGCCAGCAGCGCCGGGGGATCCTACGAGCAGTACTTC; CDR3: CASSAGGSYEQYF
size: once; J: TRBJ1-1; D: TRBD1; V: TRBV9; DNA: TGTGCCAGCAGCGTGACAGGGGGCCTGGCTGAAGCTTTCTTT; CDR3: CASSVTGGLAEAFF
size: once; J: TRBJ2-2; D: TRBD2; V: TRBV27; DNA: TGTGCCAGCAGTTCCCGGACTAGCCCCGGGGAGCTGTTTTTT; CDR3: CASSSRTSPGELFF
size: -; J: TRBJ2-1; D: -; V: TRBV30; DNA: TGTGCCTGGAACGAAGCCGGGGATTACAATGAGCAGTTCTTC; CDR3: CAWNEAGDYNEQFF
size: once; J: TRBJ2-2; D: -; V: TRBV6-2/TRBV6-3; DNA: TGTGCCAGCAGTCAGGGCGGGAACACCGGGGAGCTGTTTTTT; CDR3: CASSQGGNTGELFF
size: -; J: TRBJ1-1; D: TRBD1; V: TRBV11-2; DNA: TGTGCCAGCAGCCCGCGTCTTTACAGGGGCAGGAACACTGAAGCTTTCTTT; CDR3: CASSPRLYRGRNTEAFF
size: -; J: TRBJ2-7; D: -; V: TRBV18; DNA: TGTGCCAGCTCACCACGCAGAGCTGGGGGCCAGACCTACGAGCAGTACTTC; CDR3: CASSPRRAGGQTYEQYF
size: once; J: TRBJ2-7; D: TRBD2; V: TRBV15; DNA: TGTGCCACCAGCGTACAGCGGGGTGATTACGAGCAGTACTTC; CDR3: CATSVQRGDYEQYF
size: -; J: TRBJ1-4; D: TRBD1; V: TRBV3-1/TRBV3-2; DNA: TGTGCCAGCAGCGCCCCCGGGACAGGGAATGAAAAACTGTTTTTT; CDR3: CASSAPGTGNEKLFF
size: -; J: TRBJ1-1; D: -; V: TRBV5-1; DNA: TGCGCCAGCAGCTTGGATCCAGGGATGAACACTGAAGCTTTCTTT; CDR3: CASSLDPGMNTEAFF
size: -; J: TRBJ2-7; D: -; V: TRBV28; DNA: TGTGCCAGCAGTTCGGGGAGGACGGGGGACGTCTACGAGCAGTACTTC; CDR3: CASSSGRTGDVYEQYF
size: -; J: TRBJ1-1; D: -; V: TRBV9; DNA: TGTGCCAGCAGCGGGACGGACGGGGACACTGAAGCTTTCTTT; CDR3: CASSGTDGDTEAFF
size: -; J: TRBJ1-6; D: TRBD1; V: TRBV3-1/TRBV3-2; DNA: TGTGCCAGCAGCGCGGACAGGAATTCACCCCTCCACTTT; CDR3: CASSADRNSPLHF
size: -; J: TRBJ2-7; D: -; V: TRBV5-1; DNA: TGCGCCAGCAGCCCCGAGGGAGGCCGGTCGAGGAGCGGGCTGTCCTACGAGCAGTACTTC; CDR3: CASSPEGGRSRSGLSYEQYF
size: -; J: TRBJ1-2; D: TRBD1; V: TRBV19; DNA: TGTGCCAGTAGTCCGTCGAACAGGGGACGATCCTATGGCTACACCTTC; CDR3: CASSPSNRGRSYGYTF
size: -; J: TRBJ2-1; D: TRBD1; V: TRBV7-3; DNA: TGTGCCAGCAGCTTAACGACAGGGATTGAGCAGTTCTTC; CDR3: CASSLTTGIEQFF
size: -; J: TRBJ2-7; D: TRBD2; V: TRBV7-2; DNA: TGTGCCAGCAGGATAGCGGGGGGTCCCTACGAGCAGTACTTC; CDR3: CASRIAGGPYEQYF
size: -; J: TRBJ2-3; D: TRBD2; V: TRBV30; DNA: TGTGCCTGGACTAGCGGGGGGGCGGGCACAGATACGCAGTATTTT; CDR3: CAWTSGGAGTDTQYF
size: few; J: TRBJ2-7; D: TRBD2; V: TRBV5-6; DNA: TGTGCCAGCAGCTTGGCGGGAGGGCCCGCCTACGAGCAGTACTTC; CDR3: CASSLAGGPAYEQYF
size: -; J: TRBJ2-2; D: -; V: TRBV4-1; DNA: TGCGCCAGCAGCCAAGGGTCTCGAGGGTACTCCGGGGAGCTGTTTTTT; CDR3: CASSQGSRGYSGELFF
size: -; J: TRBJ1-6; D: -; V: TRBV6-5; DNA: TGTGCCAGCAGTTTACAGGGTTTTAATTCACCCCTCCACTTT; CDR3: CASSLQGFNSPLHF
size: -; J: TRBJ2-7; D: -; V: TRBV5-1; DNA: TGCGCCAGCAGCTTGGACAGGGACTACGAGCAGTACTTC; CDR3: CASSLDRDYEQYF
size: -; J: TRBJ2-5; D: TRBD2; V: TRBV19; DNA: TGTGCCAGTAGTAGCAAAGGATCGGGGACTCTAAGACTAGCGGGGCAAGAGACCCAGTACTTC; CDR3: CASSSKGSGTLRLAGQETQYF
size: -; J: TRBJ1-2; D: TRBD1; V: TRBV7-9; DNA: TGTGCCAGCAGCTCGACAGGGGCCTATGGCTACACCTTC; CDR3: CASSSTGAYGYTF
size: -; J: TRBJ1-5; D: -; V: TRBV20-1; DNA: TGCAGTGCTAGTCCCCTTTTTACAGGGATTAGGGATCAGCCCCAGCATTTT; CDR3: CSASPLFTGIRDQPQHF
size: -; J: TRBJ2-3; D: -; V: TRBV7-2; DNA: TGTGCCAGCAGCCCAGCACAGGACTACCGCACAGATACGCAGTATTTT; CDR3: CASSPAQDYRTDTQYF
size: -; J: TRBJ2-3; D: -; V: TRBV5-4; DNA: TGTGCCAGCAGCTTGGTCCCGGCAGATACGCAGTATTTT; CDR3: CASSLVPADTQYF
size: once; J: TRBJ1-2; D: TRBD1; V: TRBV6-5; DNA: TGTGCCAGCAGTCCCACCGGACAGGGCTATGGCTACACCTTC; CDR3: CASSPTGQGYGYTF
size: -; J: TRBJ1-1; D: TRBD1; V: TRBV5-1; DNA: TGCGCCAGCAGCTTGCCGGGACAGTTTGAAGCTTTCTTT; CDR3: CASSLPGQFEAFF
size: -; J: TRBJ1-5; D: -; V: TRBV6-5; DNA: TGTGCCAGCAGTTACTCGTCGGTGAGTCAGCCCCAGCATTTT; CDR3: CASSYSSVSQPQHF
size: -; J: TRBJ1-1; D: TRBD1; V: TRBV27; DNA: TGTGCCAGCAGTCGTAAAACTCGACAGGGATTGAACACTGAAGCTTTCTTT; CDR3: CASSRKTRQGLNTEAFF
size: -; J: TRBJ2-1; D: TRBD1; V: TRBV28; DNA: TGTGCCAGCAGTAACATACCTGGGACAGTTTCGAATGAGCAGTTCTTC; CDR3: CASSNIPGTVSNEQFF
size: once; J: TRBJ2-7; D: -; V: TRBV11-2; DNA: TGTGCCAGCAGCTTAGATACTCCAGGGTCCGAGCAGTACTTC; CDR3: CASSLDTPGSEQYF